The TCR beta chain described here comes from a study of T cell responses to AZD1222 COVID-19 vaccine. The CDR3 is made up of 14 amino acids. V dropped 6 bases and J dropped 5; count of bases not matched to a gene: 10. CDR1 is SNHLY, CDR2 FYNNEI, per germline. The method was immunoSEQ multiplex PCR; TCRdb's version includes in-frame clones alone and lacks a portion of them. Of over 130,000 clones in the sample, around 90% were seen once. The sequencing used peripheral blood, collected 28 days after the second dose of the MenACWY control vaccine. The J gene is TRBJ2-7, the V gene TRBV2, with 7 bases fitting TRBD1. The receptor was derived from an adult who received the MenACWY meningococcal vaccine as a control. The CDR3 DNA is TGTGCCAGCAGAGAACCACAGGGGTCCGACGAGCAGTACTTC. Translating it yields CASREPQGSDEQYF.